This is a list of T cell receptor beta chains from one sample in a study of OX40 agonist ivuxolimab in advanced cancers. Method: immunoSEQ multiplex PCR; TCRdb's copy keeps in-frame clones and lacks some. The sample records tens of thousands of clones, roughly 92% being singletons. The material sequenced was CD4+ or CD8+ T cells sorted from blood, taken in a trial of the OX40 agonist ivuxolimab. The source is an adult with an advanced solid tumor such as melanoma, head and neck, liver or kidney cancer. Both conserved end residues are trimmed from each CDR3. The D gene is left open where the match is weak. For some rows the clone size is stated as once, few or many, or as a class when expanded; others skip it.

size | D | J | V | CDR3
NA | NA | TRBJ2-5 | TRBV27 | ASSLVGQGGETQY
NA | NA | TRBJ2-7 | TRBV19 | ASSEGISYEQY
NA | NA | TRBJ2-7 | TRBV19 | ASSPWADSGEQY
NA | TRBD2 | TRBJ2-7 | TRBV27 | ASSLSLADYEQY
NA | NA | TRBJ1-2 | TRBV15 | ATGTPYGYT
NA | TRBD1 | TRBJ2-2 | TRBV6-5 | ASSTGQFTGELF
NA | NA | TRBJ1-1 | TRBV28 | ASTKLTRANTEAF
NA | NA | TRBJ1-1 | TRBV30 | AWSVYRGLNTEAF
NA | NA | TRBJ2-7 | TRBV25-1 | ASSDSYEQY
NA | NA | TRBJ1-5 | TRBV19 | ASSTPTRYSNQPQH
NA | NA | TRBJ2-7 | TRBV11-2 | ASSSSVNSYEQY
few | NA | TRBJ2-7 | TRBV5-1 | ASSLSTARPDEQY
NA | NA | TRBJ2-7 | TRBV10-3 | AIRRGQPTYEQY
NA | NA | TRBJ2-1 | TRBV6-5 | ASSSTPLATDEQF
NA | NA | TRBJ2-1 | TRBV28 | ASSLGTDNEQF
NA | TRBD2 | TRBJ2-4 | TRBV14 | ASSPSALAGGGKNIQY
NA | TRBD2 | TRBJ2-2 | TRBV7-9 | ASSPKTSVGSGELF
NA | NA | TRBJ2-7 | TRBV19 | ASSIAAGAYYEQY
NA | NA | TRBJ2-7 | TRBV5-1 | ASSTTGTSIYEQY
NA | NA | TRBJ2-7 | TRBV19 | ASSMIRSRADEQY
NA | NA | TRBJ1-2 | TRBV6-5 | ASKEDGPNYGYT
NA | NA | TRBJ2-7 | TRBV11-3 | ASSLDTGTVAYYEQY
NA | NA | TRBJ2-6 | TRBV19 | ASSMGPGHVLSSGANVLT
NA | TRBD2 | TRBJ2-1 | TRBV7-9 | ASSLALGGLDEQF
NA | TRBD2 | TRBJ2-3 | TRBV9 | ASSEPEGGGSTPDTQY
NA | TRBD2 | TRBJ2-7 | TRBV5-8 | ASMAGGYERYEQY
NA | NA | TRBJ1-2 | TRBV28 | ASSSLGAVHNYGYT
NA | TRBD2 | TRBJ2-3 | TRBV5-1 | ASSGSGHTDTQY